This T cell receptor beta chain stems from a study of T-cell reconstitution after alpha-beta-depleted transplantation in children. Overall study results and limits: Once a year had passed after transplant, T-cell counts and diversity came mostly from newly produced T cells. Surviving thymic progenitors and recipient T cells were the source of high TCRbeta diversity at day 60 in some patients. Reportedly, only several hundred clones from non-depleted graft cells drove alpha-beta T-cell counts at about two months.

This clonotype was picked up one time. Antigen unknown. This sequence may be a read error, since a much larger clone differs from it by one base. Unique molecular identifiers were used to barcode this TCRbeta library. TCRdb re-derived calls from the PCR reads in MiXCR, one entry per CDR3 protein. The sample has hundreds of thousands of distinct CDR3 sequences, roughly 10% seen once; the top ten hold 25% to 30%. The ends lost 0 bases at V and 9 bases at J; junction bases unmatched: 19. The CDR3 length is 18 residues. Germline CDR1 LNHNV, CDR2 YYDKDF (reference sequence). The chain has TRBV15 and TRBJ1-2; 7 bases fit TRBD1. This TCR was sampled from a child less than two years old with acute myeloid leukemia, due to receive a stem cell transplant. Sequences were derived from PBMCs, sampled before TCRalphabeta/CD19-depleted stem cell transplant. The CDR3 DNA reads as TGTGCCACCAGCAGAGACTCCCCAAACCACGACAGGGAAGGTAGCTACACCTTC. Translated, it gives CATSRDSPNHDREGSYTF.